The rows below give T cell receptor beta chains drawn from one sample of a study of shared clonotypes between healthy human individuals. Assay: immunoSEQ multiplex PCR; the TCRdb copy retains only in-frame clones and omits some. The sample lists over a million clones, 75% occurring once. Sequencing was done on a sample of memory CD4+ T cells sorted from blood. Every receptor here comes from a man aged 18 to 29 in good health. Both conserved end residues are trimmed from each CDR3. Each record gives: V gene, clone size, J gene, CDR3 protein. The size entry is marked missing in some rows and otherwise reads once, few, many or a size class.

TRBV27,.,TRBJ2-1,ASSLGPSSWRENYNEQF
TRBV5-3,few,TRBJ2-1,ARSSARQKLADSNEQF
TRBV30,once,TRBJ2-5,AWSSQETQY
TRBV2,once,TRBJ2-1,ASSGVDLGSYNEQF
TRBV30,.,TRBJ1-1,AWSGWGLGTEAF
TRBV5-1,many,TRBJ2-3,ASSLRERQDTQY
TRBV5-1,.,TRBJ2-7,ASSLRTGGYEQY
TRBV2,.,TRBJ2-3,ASRLTSGGPDTQY
TRBV19,.,TRBJ1-2,ASSTRTSYGYT
TRBV7-3,.,TRBJ2-3,ASSQGTSTDTQY
TRBV30,.,TRBJ1-6,AWSGGTGVVYNSPLH
TRBV11-2,few,TRBJ2-7,ASSQMAGREQY
TRBV15,.,TRBJ2-3,ATSREAGVTDTQY
TRBV30,.,TRBJ2-1,AWGGTSYNEQF
TRBV18,.,TRBJ2-3,ASSPAGTSADTQY
TRBV6-1,.,TRBJ2-3,VSSSGTSVDTQY
TRBV6-5,.,TRBJ2-1,ASSSRGGPYNEQF
TRBV5-5,.,TRBJ1-5,ASSLGGQQPQH
TRBV2,.,TRBJ1-3,ASSDEDYSGNTIY
TRBV11-2,.,TRBJ2-7,ASSLERGPYEQY
TRBV5-6,.,TRBJ1-3,ASSSRTVGRNTIY
TRBV7-2,.,TRBJ2-3,ASSYFTDTQY
TRBV5-1,.,TRBJ2-3,AAARDPQADTQY
TRBV28,few,TRBJ1-5,ASSLGGLGQPQH
TRBV23-1,.,TRBJ1-2,ASSQPPGSYT
TRBV5-1,.,TRBJ2-7,ASSSPGQGYEQY
TRBV6-5,.,TRBJ1-1,ASSYSRDTHGTEAF
TRBV30,.,TRBJ1-1,AWGGFGGSEVF
TRBV11-2,once,TRBJ2-7,ASSISGAYYEQY
TRBV7-9,.,TRBJ2-3,ASGIAMGFTDTQY
TRBV11-2,.,TRBJ1-1,ASSLEANTEAF
TRBV7-3,.,TRBJ2-3,ASSLSWADTQY
TRBV10-2,few,TRBJ1-5,ASRGTGNQPQH
TRBV25-1,few,TRBJ1-6,ASSVAGPLKASPLH
TRBV2,many,TRBJ2-1,ASSEAGLGKQF